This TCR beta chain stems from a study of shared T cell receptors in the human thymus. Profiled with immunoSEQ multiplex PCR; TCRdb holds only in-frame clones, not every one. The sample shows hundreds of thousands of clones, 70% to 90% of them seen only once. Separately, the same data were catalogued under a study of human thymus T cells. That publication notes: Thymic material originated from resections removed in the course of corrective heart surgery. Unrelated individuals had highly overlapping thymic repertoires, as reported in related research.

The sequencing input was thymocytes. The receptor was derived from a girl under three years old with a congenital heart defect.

In DNA, the CDR3 is TGTGCCAGCAGCGTAGCCGGGGGGGCCTCGGTAGATACGCAGTATTTT. This gives the protein CASSVAGGASVDTQYF. V and J are TRBV9 and TRBJ2-3; the match to TRBD2 covers 8 bases. The trim removed 0 bases at V and 5 bases at J, leaving 8 bases unmatched. Per germline, CDR1 SGDLS and CDR2 YYNGEE. This CDR3 is 16 amino acids long.